This TCR beta chain came from a study of control samples from healthy donors and cancer patients. Assay: immunoSEQ multiplex PCR; the TCRdb copy retains only in-frame clones and omits some. The table records more than 95,000 clones, about 87% of them present only once. There are 15 residues in the CDR3. CDR1 and CDR2 (germline): SGHTA, FQGNSA. V lost 2 bases and J lost 6, with 14 bases in between. The sequence was collected from a man aged 55-75 years in good health. Sequencing was carried out using blood. The chain combines TRBV7-2 with TRBJ2-1; a possible D gene is TRBD2 (6 bases). The CDR3 DNA follows: TGTGCCAGCAGCTTACGAAGACTAGGGGTCAATGAGCAGTTCTTC. It yields the protein CASSLRRLGVNEQFF.